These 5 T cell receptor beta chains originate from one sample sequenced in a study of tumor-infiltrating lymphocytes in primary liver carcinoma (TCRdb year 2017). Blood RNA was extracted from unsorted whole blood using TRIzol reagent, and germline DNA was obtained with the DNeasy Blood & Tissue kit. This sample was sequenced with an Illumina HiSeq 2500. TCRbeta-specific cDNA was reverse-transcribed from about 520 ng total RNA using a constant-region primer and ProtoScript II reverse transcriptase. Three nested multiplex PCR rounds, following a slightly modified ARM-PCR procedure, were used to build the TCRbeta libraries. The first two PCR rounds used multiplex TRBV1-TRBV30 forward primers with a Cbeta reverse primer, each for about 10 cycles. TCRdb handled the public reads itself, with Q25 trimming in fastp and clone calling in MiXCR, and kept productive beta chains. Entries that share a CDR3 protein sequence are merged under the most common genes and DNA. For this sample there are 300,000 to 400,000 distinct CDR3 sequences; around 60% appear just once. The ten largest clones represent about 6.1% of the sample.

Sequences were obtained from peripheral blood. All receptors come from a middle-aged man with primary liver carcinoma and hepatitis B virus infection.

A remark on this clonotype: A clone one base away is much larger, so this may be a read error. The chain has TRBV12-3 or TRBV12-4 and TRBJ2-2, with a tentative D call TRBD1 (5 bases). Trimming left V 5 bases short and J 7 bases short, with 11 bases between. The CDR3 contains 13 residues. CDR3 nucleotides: TGTGCCAGCAGTAAGACAGCTATCGGGGAGCTGTTTTTT. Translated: CASSKTAIGELFF.

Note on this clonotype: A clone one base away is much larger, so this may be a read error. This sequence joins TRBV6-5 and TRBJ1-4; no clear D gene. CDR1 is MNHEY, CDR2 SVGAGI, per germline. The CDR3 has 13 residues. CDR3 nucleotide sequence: TGTGCTCCCCTCGGTCGGTTCGACAAAAAACTGTTTTTT. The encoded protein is CAPLGRFDKKLFF.

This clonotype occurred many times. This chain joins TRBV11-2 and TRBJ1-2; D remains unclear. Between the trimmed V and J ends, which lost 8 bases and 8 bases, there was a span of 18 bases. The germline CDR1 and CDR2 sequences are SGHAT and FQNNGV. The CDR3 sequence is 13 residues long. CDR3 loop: CASSPEISRGYTF. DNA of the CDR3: TGTGCCAGCTCCCCAGAAATAAGCCGCGGCTACACCTTC. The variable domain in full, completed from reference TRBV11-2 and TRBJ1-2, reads EAGVAQSPRYKIIEKRQSVAFWCNPISGHATLYWYQQILGQGPKLLIQFQNNGVVDDSQLPKDRFSAERLKGVDSTLKIQPAKLEDSAVYLCASSPEISRGYTFGSGTRLTVV.

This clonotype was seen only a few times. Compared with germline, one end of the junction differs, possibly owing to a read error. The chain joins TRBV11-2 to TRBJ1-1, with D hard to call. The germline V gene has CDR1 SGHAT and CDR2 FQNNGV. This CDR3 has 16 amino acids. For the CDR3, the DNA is TGCGCCAGCGGCTTCCGACGGCAAAGCATGAACACTGAAGCTTTCTTT. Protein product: CASGFRRQSMNTEAFF.

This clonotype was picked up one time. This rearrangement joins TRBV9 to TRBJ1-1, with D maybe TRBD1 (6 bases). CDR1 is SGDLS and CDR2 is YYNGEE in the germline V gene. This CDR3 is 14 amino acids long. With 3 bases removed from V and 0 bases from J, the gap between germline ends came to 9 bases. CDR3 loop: CASSGTGMNTEAFF. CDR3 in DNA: TGTGCCAGCAGCGGTACAGGGATGAACACTGAAGCTTTCTTT.